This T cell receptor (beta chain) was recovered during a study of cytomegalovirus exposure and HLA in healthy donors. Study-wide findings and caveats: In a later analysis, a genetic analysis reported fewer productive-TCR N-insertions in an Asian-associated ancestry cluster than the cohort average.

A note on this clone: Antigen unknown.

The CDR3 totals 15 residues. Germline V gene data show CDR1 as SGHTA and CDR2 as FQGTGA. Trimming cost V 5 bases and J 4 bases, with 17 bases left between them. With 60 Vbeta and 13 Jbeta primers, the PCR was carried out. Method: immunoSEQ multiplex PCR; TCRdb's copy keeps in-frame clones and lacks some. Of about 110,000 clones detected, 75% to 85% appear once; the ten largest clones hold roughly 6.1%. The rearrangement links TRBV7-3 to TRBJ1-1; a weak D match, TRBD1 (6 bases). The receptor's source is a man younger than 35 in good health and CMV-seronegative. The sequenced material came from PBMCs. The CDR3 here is CASSLGGGPVTEAFF. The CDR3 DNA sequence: TGTGCCAGCAGCCTCGGCGGGGGGCCCGTCACTGAAGCTTTCTTT.